One and the same sample provided the 24 T cell receptor beta chains below, sequenced in a study of blood T cell repertoires in COVID-19. Here immunoSEQ multiplex PCR was the method, and the copy in TCRdb shows in-frame clones only, minus some. The data hold approximately 220,000 clones, with around 84% observed a single time. Sequenced: peripheral blood. The receptors were gathered from a man in his sixties with acute or convalescent COVID-19.

The J gene is TRBJ2-2, the V gene TRBV13; D not resolved. This CDR3 is built from 12 residues. Germline CDR1 and CDR2: PRHDT and FYEKMQ (reference sequence). Trimming took off 5 bases at V and 5 bases at J, with 6 bases between the two ends. The DNA for the CDR3 is TGTGCCAGCAGCGTCATTACCGGGGAGCTGTTTTTT. This codes for CASSVITGELFF.

The genes are TRBV28 and TRBJ1-1; 7 bases fit TRBD1. The trim removed 1 base at V and 4 bases at J, leaving 6 bases unmatched. The CDR3 extends over 15 amino acids. The germline gives CDR1 MDHEN, CDR2 SYDVKM. CDR3 loop: CASSLLGRGTTEAFF. For the CDR3, the DNA is TGTGCCAGCAGTTTATTGGGCAGGGGGACCACTGAAGCTTTCTTT.

The rearrangement uses TRBV7-3 and TRBJ2-1; TRBD1 aligns across 11 bases. CDR3 length: 16 residues. Germline-derived CDR1 and CDR2 are SGHTA and FQGTGA. J lost 1 base, V lost 6 bases, and 5 bases had no gene match. The CDR3 loop reads CASSRTGGPSYNEQFF. The CDR3 DNA reads TGTGCCAGCAGTCGGACAGGGGGCCCATCCTACAATGAGCAGTTCTTC.

The chain is built from TRBV3-1 (or the pseudogene TRBV3-2) and TRBJ2-5, with 10 positions matching TRBD1. Near its end, the DNA agrees better with TRBJ2-7, so the J call may be wrong. There are 14 residues in the CDR3. Germline assignment: CDR1 LGHDT and CDR2 YNNKEL (reference sequence). CDR3 protein: CASSHGTGDYEQYF. CDR3 nucleotides: TGTGCCAGCAGCCACGGGACAGGGGACTACGAGCAGTACTTC.

The V gene is TRBV19, the J gene TRBJ2-5; possibly TRBD1 for D (5 bases). This CDR3 region has 15 residues. Germline V gene sequence: CDR1 LNHDA, CDR2 SQIVND (reference sequence). Trimming shortened V by 4 bases and J by 0 bases, and 12 bases separated the two germline ends. CDR3 nucleotides: TGTGCCAGTAGTACTACCAGCAGGGACCAAGAGACCCAGTACTTC. Its protein is CASSTTSRDQETQYF.

The J gene is TRBJ2-1, the V gene TRBV30; 11 bases fit TRBD1. The V gene's germline CDR1 is GTSNPN and CDR2 SVGIG (reference sequence). The junction had 10 bases not matched to a gene; V was cut back by 0 bases and J by 6 bases. CDR3 length: 17 residues. The CDR3 reads CAWSVRWGQGDPNEQFF. In DNA, the CDR3 is TGTGCCTGGAGTGTACGTTGGGGACAGGGGGACCCCAATGAGCAGTTCTTC. The entire variable domain, with the rest obtained from reference TRBV30 and TRBJ2-1, is as follows: SQTIHQWPATLVQPVGSPLSLECTVEGTSNPNLYWYRQAAGRGLQLLFYSVGIGQISSEVPQNLSASRPQDRQFILSSKKLLLSDSGFYLCAWSVRWGQGDPNEQFFGPGTRLTVL.

This clone appeared a single time. J is TRBJ1-4 and V is TRBV19; 12 bases map to TRBD1. J lost 7 bases, V lost 6 bases, and 3 bases had no gene match. This CDR3 has 14 amino acids. CDR1 and CDR2 from the germline V gene are LNHDA and SQIVND (reference sequence). The CDR3 coding sequence is TGTGCCAGTAGGGGACAGGGGGCCGGTGAAAAACTGTTTTTT. Translation gives CASRGQGAGEKLFF.

This clone was seen only a few times. The V gene is TRBV5-1, the J gene TRBJ1-5; weak D call: TRBD1 (6 bases). Per germline, CDR1 SGHRS and CDR2 YFSETQ. V dropped 5 bases and J dropped 6 bases, with 12 bases sitting between them. The CDR3 runs 13 residues. The CDR3, as DNA: TGCGCCAGCAGAACGGAACAGGGTCAGCCCCAGCATTTT. The encoded protein is CASRTEQGQPQHF. Drawing the rest from reference TRBV5-1 and TRBJ1-5, the complete variable domain is KAGVTQTPRYLIKTRGQQVTLSCSPISGHRSVSWYQQTPGQGLQFLFEYFSETQRNKGNFPGRFSGRQFSNSRSEMNVSTLELGDSALYLCASRTEQGQPQHFGDGTRLSIL.

The genes are TRBV5-6 and TRBJ2-7; D not resolved. The germline V and J ends were trimmed by 0 bases and 0 bases, with 4 bases remaining between them. Germline CDR1 is SGHDT and CDR2 is YYEEEE. CDR3 size: 13 residues. CDR3 in DNA: TGTGCCAGCAGCTTGGGGGCCTCCTACGAGCAGTACTTC. It specifies CASSLGASYEQYF.

This clone occurred once. V gene TRBV11-2 combines with J gene TRBJ2-1; D gene ambiguous. The CDR3 contains 12 residues. The V gene's germline CDR1 is SGHAT and CDR2 FQNNGV. Trimming left V 3 bases short and J 7 bases short, with 7 bases between. The CDR3 DNA sequence: TGTGCCAGCAGCTTGTTCGGTAATGAGCAGTTCTTC. It yields the protein CASSLFGNEQFF.

This chain joins TRBV28 and TRBJ2-1; 10 bases are a match to TRBD2. The CDR3 extends over 16 amino acids. V was pared by 5 bases and J by 4 bases, with 8 bases of the junction left unmatched. In germline, CDR1 is MDHEN, CDR2 SYDVKM. In nucleotides, the CDR3 is TGTGCCAGCAGTGATGGGACTAGCGCCACGTACAATGAGCAGTTCTTC. Its translation is CASSDGTSATYNEQFF.

This chain links TRBV19 with TRBJ1-6; possibly TRBD1 for D (6 bases). CDR1 and CDR2 from the germline V gene are LNHDA and SQIVND (reference sequence). This CDR3 contains 16 residues. V lost 0 bases and J lost 6, with 12 bases in between. In DNA, the CDR3 is TGTGCCAGTAGTATAGAGGGGCGGACAGCTAATTCACCCCTCCACTTT. This gives the protein CASSIEGRTANSPLHF. Full variable domain (outside the CDR3, taken from reference TRBV19 and TRBJ1-6): DGGITQSPKYLFRKEGQNVTLSCEQNLNHDAMYWYRQDPGQGLRLIYYSQIVNDFQKGDIAEGYSVSREKKESFPLTVTSAQKNPTAFYLCASSIEGRTANSPLHFGNGTRLTVT.

This chain connects TRBV4-2 to TRBJ2-4, with 9 bases that match TRBD2. V shed 0 bases and J 2 bases; nucleotides not matched to a gene: 8. Germline values: CDR1 LGHNA, CDR2 YNFKEQ. This CDR3 region has 18 residues. For the CDR3, the DNA is TGTGCCAGCAGCCAAGATTGGGGCGGGGGGGGACCCAAAAACATTCAGTACTTC. Its protein product is CASSQDWGGGGPKNIQYF.

V and J are TRBV4-2 and TRBJ1-1; the D is unclear. The CDR3 spans 13 residues. Germline V gene lookup returns CDR1 LGHNA and CDR2 YNFKEQ. Trimming pared 6 bases from V and 1 base from J, leaving 9 bases between. CDR3 amino acids: CASSRDWNTEAFF. The CDR3 nucleotides are TGTGCCAGCAGTCGAGACTGGAACACTGAAGCTTTCTTT.

Remarks on this clone: This specimen includes other DNA sequences encoding the same CDR3. The rearrangement joins TRBV28 to TRBJ1-4; D might be TRBD1 (6 bases). Looked up from germline, CDR1 is MDHEN and CDR2 is SYDVKM. The V end lost 11 bases, the J end lost 0 bases, and 7 bases lay between the germline ends. The CDR3 is 12 amino acids. CDR3 coding DNA: TGTGCCTCAGGGGCAACTAATGAAAAACTGTTTTTT. Translating it yields CASGATNEKLFF.

This clone was counted a single time. V is TRBV12-3 or TRBV12-4 and J is TRBJ2-3; D unclear. The CDR3 has 13 residues. V was trimmed by 6 bases and J by 6 bases, leaving 13 bases between them. The CDR3 DNA follows: TGTGCCAGCAGCGAACAGTGGTGGGATACGCAGTATTTT. Translating it yields CASSEQWWDTQYF.

This clone was recorded only once. V is TRBV27 and J is TRBJ2-5, with D perhaps TRBD2 (6 bases). Germline lookup yields CDR1 MNHEY and CDR2 SMNVEV (reference sequence). V was clipped by 4 bases and J by 5 bases, with 14 bases between them. CDR3 length equals 14 residues. CDR3 nucleotide sequence: TGTGCCAGCAGTTCACCGACTAGGCGGGAGACCCAGTACTTC. This encodes CASSSPTRRETQYF.

CDR3 amino acids: CASSYTTGIDTEAFF. As DNA, the CDR3 is TGCGCCAGCAGCTACACCACAGGGATCGACACTGAAGCTTTCTTT. The V gene is TRBV5-1, the J gene TRBJ1-1, with D possibly TRBD1 on 6 matching bases. Trimming pared 3 bases from V and 3 bases from J, leaving 15 bases between. The CDR3 is made up of 15 amino acids. CDR1 and CDR2 (germline): SGHRS, YFSETQ. Based on the CDR3 plus reference TRBV5-1 and TRBJ1-1, the full variable domain is KAGVTQTPRYLIKTRGQQVTLSCSPISGHRSVSWYQQTPGQGLQFLFEYFSETQRNKGNFPGRFSGRQFSNSRSEMNVSTLELGDSALYLCASSYTTGIDTEAFFGQGTRLTVV.

This chain uses TRBV7-6 with TRBJ2-7; 13 bases map to TRBD2. CDR3 length equals 15 residues. The J segment lost 7 bases and the V segment lost 5 bases, leaving 8 bases of the junction unmatched. Germline assignment: CDR1 SGHVS and CDR2 FNYEAQ. The CDR3 DNA is TGTGCCAGCAGCATAACTAGCGGGGGGGCCGGAGAGCAGTACTTC. Protein: CASSITSGGAGEQYF.

The chain couples TRBV16 to TRBJ1-5; 8 bases fit TRBD1. Germline V gene data show CDR1 as KGHSY and CDR2 as FQNENV. The junction had 5 bases not matched to a gene; V was cut back by 4 bases and J by 6 bases. CDR3 length: 14 residues. The CDR3 spells CASSPWTGTQPQHF. CDR3 coding DNA: TGTGCCAGCAGCCCCTGGACAGGGACTCAGCCCCAGCATTTT.

This clone was counted once. The V call is TRBV25-1, the J call TRBJ1-2, with 8 nucleotides matching TRBD1. This CDR3 has 13 residues. With V trimmed by 6 bases and J by 4 bases, 4 bases remained unmatched. Looked up from germline, CDR1 is MGHDK and CDR2 is SYGVNS. The DNA for the CDR3 is TGTGCCAGCAGAGTTGACAGGGGCTATGGCTACACCTTC. Encoded protein: CASRVDRGYGYTF.

This clone came up a few times. The genes are TRBV4-3 and TRBJ1-2; TRBD1 aligns across 10 bases. The germline V gene has CDR1 LGHNA and CDR2 YSLEER. The J segment lost 6 bases and the V segment lost 3 bases, leaving 7 bases of the junction unmatched. This CDR3 region has 15 residues. CDR3 bases: TGCGCCAGCAGCCATTCACAAGGGACAGGGGATGGCTACACCTTC. This codes for CASSHSQGTGDGYTF.

The CDR3 here is CASSQVVGGAGNTIYF. CDR3 nucleotide sequence: TGTGCCAGCAGCCAAGTCGTAGGGGGGGCTGGAAACACCATATATTTT. J is TRBJ1-3 and V is TRBV3-1 (or the pseudogene TRBV3-2); perhaps TRBD1 as D (6 bases). CDR1 and CDR2 from the germline V gene are LGHDT and YNNKEL (reference sequence). V was trimmed by 1 base and J by 2 bases, leaving 12 bases between them. CDR3 length: 16 residues.

J is TRBJ2-3 and V is TRBV11-3, with 11 nucleotides matching TRBD2. The CDR3 is 16 residues long. Germline CDR1 reads SGHNT; CDR2 reads YENEEA. V trimming: 2 bases; J trimming: 4 bases; junction bases outside the gene matches: 5. The DNA of the CDR3 is TGTGCCAGCAGCTTAATAGCGGGGGGGCCTGCAGATACGCAGTATTTT. Amino acid sequence: CASSLIAGGPADTQYF.